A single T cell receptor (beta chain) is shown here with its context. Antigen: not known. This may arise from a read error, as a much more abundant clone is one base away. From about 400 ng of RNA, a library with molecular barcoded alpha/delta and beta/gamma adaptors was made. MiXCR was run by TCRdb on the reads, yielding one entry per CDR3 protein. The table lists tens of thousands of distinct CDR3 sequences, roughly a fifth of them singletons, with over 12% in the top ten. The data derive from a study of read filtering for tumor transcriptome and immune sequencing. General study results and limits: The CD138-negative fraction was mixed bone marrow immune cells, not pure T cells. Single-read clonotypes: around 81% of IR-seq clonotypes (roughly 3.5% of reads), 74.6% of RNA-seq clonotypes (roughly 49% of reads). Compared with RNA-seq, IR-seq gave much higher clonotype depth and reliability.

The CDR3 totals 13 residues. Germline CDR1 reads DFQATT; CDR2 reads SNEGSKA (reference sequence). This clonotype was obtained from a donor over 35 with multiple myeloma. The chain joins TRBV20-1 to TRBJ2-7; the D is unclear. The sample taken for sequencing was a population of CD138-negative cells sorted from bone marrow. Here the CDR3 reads CSAGRAPSYEQCF. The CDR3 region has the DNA TGCAGTGCTGGCCGGGCCCCCTCCTACGAGCAGTGCTTC.